This T cell receptor beta chain is drawn from a study of OX40 agonist ivuxolimab in advanced cancers. Study details: Earlier anti-PD-1, anti-PD-L1 or anti-CTLA-4 therapy was permitted; about 38% had received some. Patients achieving partial responses numbered three: one hepatocellular carcinoma case and two cutaneous melanoma cases.

CDR3 length: 14 amino acids. Trimming stripped 5 bases from V and 10 bases from J, with 20 bases between. Germline V gene sequence: CDR1 LNHDA, CDR2 SQIVND (reference sequence). Baseline, cycle 4 day 1, and cycle 7 day 1 were the blood sampling points. This clone was detected only once. Its target is unknown. Some clones are missing from TCRdb's copy, which holds only in-frame ones; the method was immunoSEQ multiplex PCR. This table has about 54,000 clones, around nine tenths appearing once. Study conclusions and caveats: Doses of 0.1 to 3.0 mg/kg were accompanied by clonal expansion of CD4+ and CD8+ blood T cells by week 6.

This chain joins TRBV19 and TRBJ1-2, with D possibly being TRBD1 (6 bases). This TCR derives from an adult with an advanced solid tumor such as melanoma, head and neck, liver or kidney cancer. The source material was CD4+ or CD8+ T cells sorted from blood, sampled in a trial of the OX40 agonist ivuxolimab. The CDR3 sequence: CASSYSAPGAVYTF. DNA of the CDR3: TGTGCCAGTAGTTACTCGGCGCCGGGGGCTGTCTACACCTTC.